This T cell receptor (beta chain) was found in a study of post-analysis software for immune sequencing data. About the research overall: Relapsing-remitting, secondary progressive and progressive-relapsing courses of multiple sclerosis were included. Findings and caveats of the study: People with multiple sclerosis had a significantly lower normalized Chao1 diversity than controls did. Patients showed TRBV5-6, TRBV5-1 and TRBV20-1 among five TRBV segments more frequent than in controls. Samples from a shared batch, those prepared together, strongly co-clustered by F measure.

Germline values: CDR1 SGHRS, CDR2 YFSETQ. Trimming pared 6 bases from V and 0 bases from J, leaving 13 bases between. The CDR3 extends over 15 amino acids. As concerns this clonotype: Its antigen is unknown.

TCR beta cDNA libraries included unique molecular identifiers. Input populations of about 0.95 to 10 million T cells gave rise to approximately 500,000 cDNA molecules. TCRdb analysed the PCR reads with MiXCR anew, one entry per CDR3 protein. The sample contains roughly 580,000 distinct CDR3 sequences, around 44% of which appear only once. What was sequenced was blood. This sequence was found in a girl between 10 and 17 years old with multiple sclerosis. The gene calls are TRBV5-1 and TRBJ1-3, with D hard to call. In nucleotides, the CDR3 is TGCGCCAGCACCAAGGACGGAAGCTCTGGAAACACCATATATTTT. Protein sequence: CASTKDGSSGNTIYF.